The rows below give T cell receptor beta chains drawn from one sample of a study of T cell repertoires in cytomegalovirus infection. No antigen has been identified for these receptors. TCRdb passed the reads through MiXCR, listing each CDR3 protein once. The sample yields approximately 990,000 distinct CDR3 sequences, around 32% seen once. The specimen comprised cultured CD8+ T cells from PBMCs, sampled from culture after CMV antigen stimulation. The source is a human donor in good health (CMV status not recorded). Some clones in this sample may be carry-over from other donors' samples. CDR3s include the opening cysteine and the closing phenylalanine or tryptophan. The D gene is left open where the match is weak.

CDR3aa: CASSSLTGINTEAFF; v_gene: TRBV6-2/TRBV6-3; d_gene: TRBD1
CDR3aa: CASSPRAQGINEQYF; v_gene: TRBV4-1; d_gene: .
CDR3aa: CSARDIYEKETQYF; v_gene: TRBV20-1; d_gene: .
CDR3aa: CASSHLGGEETQYF; v_gene: TRBV14; d_gene: .
CDR3aa: CASRVGADNSPLHF; v_gene: TRBV7-6; d_gene: .
CDR3aa: CASKEGPASTDTQYF; v_gene: TRBV6-1; d_gene: .
CDR3aa: CAISEVLAGDNEQFF; v_gene: TRBV10-3; d_gene: TRBD2
CDR3aa: CASSSPDFLGGETQYF; v_gene: TRBV7-2; d_gene: .
CDR3aa: CASSETGGSGEKLFF; v_gene: TRBV9; d_gene: TRBD1
CDR3aa: CASREGGSGANVLTF; v_gene: TRBV19; d_gene: .
CDR3aa: CASSTRLAYEQYF; v_gene: TRBV19; d_gene: .
CDR3aa: CASGQGLNTEAFF; v_gene: TRBV27; d_gene: .
CDR3aa: CASSLVVGETTEAFF; v_gene: TRBV7-8; d_gene: .
CDR3aa: CAIREAGTGGEAFF; v_gene: TRBV10-3; d_gene: TRBD1
CDR3aa: CASSRSRQRNTGELFF; v_gene: TRBV7-9; d_gene: .
CDR3aa: CASSYTSNTEAFF; v_gene: TRBV6-5; d_gene: .
CDR3aa: CSARDGDRETDTQYF; v_gene: TRBV20-1; d_gene: TRBD1
CDR3aa: CASSIPGWEAFF; v_gene: TRBV19; d_gene: .
CDR3aa: CASSYGTGAETQYF; v_gene: TRBV6-5; d_gene: TRBD1
CDR3aa: CASSVSHEQYF; v_gene: TRBV13; d_gene: .
CDR3aa: CASSLVGIEQYF; v_gene: TRBV7-9; d_gene: .
CDR3aa: CASSYKGTSGPRGFF; v_gene: TRBV7-8; d_gene: TRBD2
CDR3aa: CVNSFTEYNEQFF; v_gene: TRBV7-4; d_gene: .
CDR3aa: CASSPTGGGATDTQYF; v_gene: TRBV28; d_gene: TRBD2
CDR3aa: CASIEDRSNTGELFF; v_gene: TRBV5-4; d_gene: TRBD1
CDR3aa: CASAGEGDGYTF; v_gene: TRBV18; d_gene: .
CDR3aa: CSVAGKGTQYF; v_gene: TRBV29-1; d_gene: .
CDR3aa: CASSPETGIGQPQHF; v_gene: TRBV28; d_gene: TRBD1
CDR3aa: CASSLVGEQYF; v_gene: TRBV7-9; d_gene: .
CDR3aa: CSAPQGAHSYNEQFF; v_gene: TRBV20-1; d_gene: TRBD1
CDR3aa: CASSFGQYNQPQHF; v_gene: TRBV27; d_gene: .
CDR3aa: CASSYAPWPEQFF; v_gene: TRBV6-2/TRBV6-3; d_gene: .
CDR3aa: CASSRDRVLYGYTF; v_gene: TRBV6-1; d_gene: TRBD1
CDR3aa: CASSPPRGAEQFF; v_gene: TRBV4-1; d_gene: .
CDR3aa: CASSFPDTPAAEAFF; v_gene: TRBV7-2; d_gene: .
CDR3aa: CASTSLRTSTDTQYF; v_gene: TRBV12-3/TRBV12-4; d_gene: .
CDR3aa: CASSLPWQGDRNGYTF; v_gene: TRBV7-9; d_gene: .
CDR3aa: CASSQKDSQETQYF; v_gene: TRBV4-1; d_gene: .
CDR3aa: CASSDLYGLSFGDNEQFF; v_gene: TRBV6-4; d_gene: .
CDR3aa: CASGQGPETQYF; v_gene: TRBV12-3/TRBV12-4; d_gene: TRBD1
CDR3aa: CSVETVNTGELFF; v_gene: TRBV29-1; d_gene: .
CDR3aa: CASGPGGNTIYF; v_gene: TRBV12-5; d_gene: .
CDR3aa: CATTKRNEQFF; v_gene: TRBV6-5; d_gene: .
CDR3aa: CASSPGSYYNEQFF; v_gene: TRBV19; d_gene: .
CDR3aa: CASSTVGASSYNGQFF; v_gene: TRBV2; d_gene: .
CDR3aa: CAISDGGTYNEQFF; v_gene: TRBV10-3; d_gene: TRBD2
CDR3aa: CSVVDSYGYTF; v_gene: TRBV29-1; d_gene: .
CDR3aa: CASSYLRPGLSLGQPQHF; v_gene: TRBV6-6; d_gene: .
CDR3aa: CASSPTAISGANVLTF; v_gene: TRBV6-4; d_gene: .
CDR3aa: CASTPERQGLGVGEAFF; v_gene: TRBV27; d_gene: TRBD1
CDR3aa: CASTKTGDNQPQHF; v_gene: TRBV12-3/TRBV12-4; d_gene: TRBD1
CDR3aa: CATSRPTSRNEQFF; v_gene: TRBV15; d_gene: TRBD2
CDR3aa: CASSLTLRGGGTDTQYF; v_gene: TRBV7-9; d_gene: TRBD2